This T cell receptor (beta chain) is from a study of blood T cells in healthy people across ages. General study findings and limits: The long-lived group displayed more naive CD4+ cells, plus higher diversity, than the aged donors did. A roughly linear age-dependent decrease characterized TCR beta diversity per million T cells.

The CDR3 is 13 amino acids. Deletions cut 5 bases from V and 6 bases from J, with 11 bases between. Using a J-beta primer mix together with a sample-barcoded 5' primer, a second PCR was run for about 7 to 12 cycles. Researchers report that a template-switch adaptor with 12 random nucleotides tagged each cDNA molecule. TCRdb ran MiXCR on the 5' RACE reads and lists one entry per CDR3 protein. This sample has 890,000 or so distinct CDR3 sequences, with 60% to 80% found just once. A note on this clonotype: No antigen is known for it.

The source is a man aged 25 to 40 in good health. This rearrangement joins TRBV12-3 or TRBV12-4 to TRBJ2-1, with D possibly being TRBD1 or TRBD2 (5 bases each). Sequenced input: blood. The DNA of the CDR3 is TGTGCCAGCAGTCCCCCGGGACGCAATGAGCAGTTCTTC. This codes for CASSPPGRNEQFF.